The clone carrying this T cell receptor (beta chain) came up a few times. The antigen is unknown. This specimen belongs to a study of blood T cells in healthy people across ages. Study outcomes and limitations: Estimates drawn from one million T cells were deemed to understate diversity. PBMCs went unsorted, and a conclusive naive versus antigen-experienced comparison was therefore prevented. More naive CD4+ cells and higher diversity were found in long-lived than in aged donors. Older individuals had lower TCR beta diversity per million T cells (the decline was roughly linear).

Using a J-beta primer mix together with a sample-barcoded 5' primer, a second PCR was run for about 6 to 12 cycles. TCRdb re-called the 5' RACE reads through MiXCR, storing one row per CDR3 protein. The data contain around 500,000 distinct CDR3 sequences, about 28% of them seen just once; the ten biggest clones take up 3% to 4.5%. Germline V gene data show CDR1 as DFQATT and CDR2 as SNEGSKA (reference sequence). CDR3 length equals 13 residues. The same sample was also used in a study of T cells of mothers and their children.

This receptor was obtained from a boy aged 2 to 10 in good health. The chain recombines TRBV20-1 with TRBJ2-1; D possibly corresponds to TRBD2 (6 bases). The DNA matches TRBJ2-5 better at its end, which makes the J call doubtful. The sample comprised blood. The CDR3: CSAPLAAQETQYF. In DNA form, the CDR3 reads TGCAGTGCCCCCTTAGCGGCCCAAGAGACCCAGTACTTC.